These T cell receptor beta chains were read from a single sample in a study of shared clonotypes between healthy human individuals. Assay: immunoSEQ multiplex PCR; the TCRdb copy retains only in-frame clones and omits some. Of around 1,900,000 clones listed, 85% to 95% are singletons. Material: naive CD8+ T cells from PBMCs. The source is a man aged 18 to 30 in good health. Some clones in this sample may be carry-over from other donors' samples. Each CDR3 is given with its conserved first and last residue. D genes are given only for firm matches.

V gene: TRBV29-1
D gene: -
CDR3 protein: CSVEDTLNTEAFF

V gene: TRBV15
D gene: -
CDR3 protein: CATSPTERGGETQYF

V gene: TRBV9
D gene: TRBD1
CDR3 protein: CASSVRTGDYNEQFF

V gene: TRBV6-1
D gene: -
CDR3 protein: CASSPPVGADYGYTF

V gene: TRBV27
D gene: -
CDR3 protein: CASSPNQGRNNEQFF

V gene: TRBV9
D gene: TRBD2
CDR3 protein: CASSGTGAGGVDTQYF

V gene: TRBV9
D gene: TRBD1
CDR3 protein: CASSAYGTGVNEQFF

V gene: TRBV5-1
D gene: -
CDR3 protein: CASSSNTGSIGNTIYF

V gene: TRBV29-1
D gene: -
CDR3 protein: CSVDGIAYNEQFF

V gene: TRBV28
D gene: TRBD1
CDR3 protein: CASSSSRTGAHIQYF

V gene: TRBV5-3
D gene: -
CDR3 protein: CARSSTTGVEQYF

V gene: TRBV10-3
D gene: TRBD1
CDR3 protein: CAIRDRGAMNTEAFF

V gene: TRBV27
D gene: -
CDR3 protein: CASSLRDSAYEQYF

V gene: TRBV27
D gene: TRBD1
CDR3 protein: CASREQGAGQPQHF

V gene: TRBV28
D gene: -
CDR3 protein: CASSLSMLSDRQYF

V gene: TRBV4-2
D gene: -
CDR3 protein: CASSQEPVFALSGNTIYF

V gene: TRBV5-6
D gene: -
CDR3 protein: CASRGAGISYEQYF

V gene: TRBV7-9
D gene: -
CDR3 protein: CASSFGNSYEQYF

V gene: TRBV13
D gene: -
CDR3 protein: CASSLSGELFF

V gene: TRBV25-1
D gene: -
CDR3 protein: CASSEDRPDTDTQYF

V gene: TRBV27
D gene: TRBD1
CDR3 protein: CASRLPGTGDPPYEQYF

V gene: TRBV27
D gene: -
CDR3 protein: CASSSRVYHSNQPQHF

V gene: TRBV14
D gene: -
CDR3 protein: CASSQFTTVYSYEQYF

V gene: TRBV6-1
D gene: -
CDR3 protein: CASSDSTLWVGNTIYF

V gene: TRBV4-1
D gene: -
CDR3 protein: CASSQGADPWAKNIQYF

V gene: TRBV5-1
D gene: TRBD2
CDR3 protein: CASRRWVAGSYEQYF

V gene: TRBV10-3
D gene: TRBD1
CDR3 protein: CAIGPGQGNTGELFF

V gene: TRBV28
D gene: TRBD1
CDR3 protein: CASRGQYTGELFF

V gene: TRBV11-2
D gene: -
CDR3 protein: CASSLAGTPITGELFF

V gene: TRBV6-5
D gene: -
CDR3 protein: CASSYRGNTGELFF

V gene: TRBV5-1
D gene: TRBD1
CDR3 protein: CASRWTGANTEAFF

V gene: TRBV19
D gene: TRBD2
CDR3 protein: CASSIEAAGVYEQYF

V gene: TRBV7-9
D gene: TRBD2
CDR3 protein: CASSLTAGGLHEQYF

V gene: TRBV11-2
D gene: -
CDR3 protein: CASSLKTEAFF

V gene: TRBV4-1
D gene: -
CDR3 protein: CASSLHPANTEAFF

V gene: TRBV19
D gene: TRBD2
CDR3 protein: CASSDRAGEGADTQYF

V gene: TRBV7-9
D gene: TRBD2
CDR3 protein: CASSIHSIAGGPTDTQYF

V gene: TRBV28
D gene: -
CDR3 protein: CASSFTSQITDTQYF

V gene: TRBV6-5
D gene: -
CDR3 protein: CASSYSRRGHYGYTF

V gene: TRBV5-6
D gene: -
CDR3 protein: CASSYGTSPEQYF

V gene: TRBV6-1
D gene: TRBD1
CDR3 protein: CASSEALRQGAVYEQYF

V gene: TRBV30
D gene: -
CDR3 protein: CAWSVQQGFVFNQPQHF

V gene: TRBV27
D gene: TRBD1
CDR3 protein: CASSGRGQREQYF

V gene: TRBV7-6
D gene: -
CDR3 protein: CASSPSTGSNYGYTF

V gene: TRBV19
D gene: -
CDR3 protein: CARSGPPPEQFF

V gene: TRBV4-3
D gene: -
CDR3 protein: CASSQDLSTNEKLFF

V gene: TRBV29-1
D gene: TRBD1
CDR3 protein: CSVEEGLAGGPWDTQYF

V gene: TRBV19
D gene: -
CDR3 protein: CASSIGVAYGYTF

V gene: TRBV28
D gene: TRBD2
CDR3 protein: CASSQIAGIQETQYF

V gene: TRBV28
D gene: TRBD1
CDR3 protein: CASRPRGTARPYSNQPQHF

V gene: TRBV27
D gene: TRBD2
CDR3 protein: CASSFSGKGNEQFF

V gene: TRBV10-3
D gene: -
CDR3 protein: CAISDSSGHTDTQYF

V gene: TRBV18
D gene: -
CDR3 protein: CASSPRFGDYNEQFF

V gene: TRBV25-1
D gene: -
CDR3 protein: CASSPTRGEKLFF